Below, 27 T cell receptor beta chains from the same sample are listed, as sequenced in a study of cytomegalovirus exposure and HLA in healthy donors. Vbeta (60) and Jbeta (13) primers were used in the PCR. The table came from immunoSEQ multiplex PCR; TCRdb's copy has only in-frame clones and leaves some out. The repertoire holds some 170,000 clones, with 80% as singletons. Sequencing was performed on PBMCs. The receptor source for this set is a man aged 25-45 years in good health and CMV-seronegative.

The chain recombines TRBV28 with TRBJ2-7; D gene ambiguous. The CDR3 consists of 12 residues. V lost 5 bases and J lost 5, with 10 bases in between. Germline assignment: CDR1 MDHEN and CDR2 SYDVKM. The CDR3 protein is CASSLWQNEQYF. The CDR3 DNA is TGTGCCAGCAGTCTTTGGCAGAACGAGCAGTACTTC.

About this clone: The final CDR3 position lacks the conserved phenylalanine or tryptophan, pointing to a likely read error. The chain carries TRBV6-6 and TRBJ2-2, with D unclear. CDR1 is MNHNY, CDR2 SVGAGI, per germline (reference sequence). The CDR3 totals 14 residues. V was shortened by 4 bases and J by 3 bases, with 9 bases between the two germline ends. The chain's CDR3 is CASSSPRDTGELFS. Here the CDR3 DNA reads TGTGCCAGCAGTTCCCCCCGGGACACCGGGGAGCTGTTTTCT.

This clone was seen a single time. As DNA, the CDR3 is TGTACCACCGGCAGCGTCCCTCACCGACGCGAGCAGTACTTC. Translation: CTTGSVPHRREQYF. The chain employs TRBV11-2 and TRBJ2-7; D gene unclear. Germline loops: CDR1 SGHAT, CDR2 FQNNGV. This CDR3 is built from 14 residues.

The V gene is TRBV30, the J gene TRBJ2-1; D possibly corresponds to TRBD2 (6 bases). V lost 3 bases and J 0 bases, leaving 9 bases between the germline ends. The CDR3 length is 14 residues. Germline V gene sequence: CDR1 GTSNPN, CDR2 SVGIG (reference sequence). The CDR3 sequence: CAWRVGSSYNEQFF. The CDR3 DNA sequence: TGTGCCTGGAGAGTCGGGAGCTCCTACAATGAGCAGTTCTTC.

V gene TRBV5-4 combines with J gene TRBJ2-3, with a weak D call TRBD1 (6 bases). Germline V CDR1 and CDR2: SGHNT, YYREEE (reference sequence). Between the trimmed V and J ends, which lost 4 bases and 2 bases, there was a span of 17 bases. The CDR3 totals 16 residues. CDR3 nucleotide sequence: TGTGCCAGCAGCCAGGGGCGGGTCTCGCCCACAGATACGCAGTATTTT. This encodes CASSQGRVSPTDTQYF.

The chain carries TRBV19 and TRBJ1-5; possible D gene TRBD1, 6 bases. Trimming cost V 9 bases and J 6 bases, with 15 bases left between them. This CDR3 has 13 residues. Germline V gives CDR1 LNHDA, CDR2 SQIVND (reference sequence). The CDR3 DNA reads as TGTGCCAGCTCGGACAGATTAGGTCAGCCCCAGCATTTT. Protein product: CASSDRLGQPQHF.

The CDR3 spells CASSFPTGTGANVLTF. CDR3 sequence (DNA): TGTGCCAGCAGCTTCCCGACAGGGACTGGGGCCAACGTCCTGACTTTC. The chain joins TRBV7-3 to TRBJ2-6, with 7 bases fitting TRBD1. Trimming removed 3 bases from V and 2 bases from J; junction bases left unmatched: 4. There are 16 residues in the CDR3. Per germline, CDR1 SGHTA and CDR2 FQGTGA.

The chain is built from TRBV19 and TRBJ1-1; D is unresolved. This CDR3 has 13 residues. Trimming stripped 4 bases from V and 1 base from J, with 7 bases between. Germline assignment: CDR1 LNHDA and CDR2 SQIVND (reference sequence). The DNA for the CDR3 is TGTGCCAGTAGTACCACAGCGAACACTGAAGCTTTCTTT. The encoded protein is CASSTTANTEAFF.

The CDR3 reads CASSLMDWDRFGYTF. DNA for the CDR3: TGTGCCAGCAGTTTAATGGATTGGGACAGGTTTGGCTACACCTTC. This chain links TRBV7-9 with TRBJ1-2, with 8 bases identical to TRBD1. The J segment lost 7 bases and the V segment lost 6 bases, leaving 13 bases of the junction unmatched. This CDR3 is 15 amino acids long. Germline V lookup: CDR1 SEHNR, CDR2 FQNEAQ (reference sequence).

The chain is built from TRBV5-1 and TRBJ2-5; 7 nucleotides match TRBD1. V dropped 3 bases and J dropped 2; count of bases not matched to a gene: 10. Germline CDR1 is SGHRS and CDR2 is YFSETQ. This CDR3 is built from 16 residues. The CDR3 sequence: CASSSKGDRAQETQYF. CDR3 in DNA: TGCGCCAGCAGCTCAAAAGGTGACAGGGCTCAAGAGACCCAGTACTTC.

The chain employs TRBV4-3 and TRBJ2-7; 7 bases fit TRBD1. Germline V gene lookup returns CDR1 LGHNA and CDR2 YSLEER. The CDR3 is 14 residues long. J was trimmed by 6 bases and V by 1 base; bases with no gene match: 6. CDR3 sequence: CASSQGRGGGEQYF. The CDR3, as DNA: TGCGCCAGCAGCCAAGGACGAGGGGGCGGCGAGCAGTACTTC.

This rearrangement joins TRBV19 to TRBJ1-3, with TRBD1 as a possible D gene (5 bases). Germline CDR1 reads LNHDA; CDR2 reads SQIVND (reference sequence). The V gene lost 6 bases and the J gene lost 0 bases, with 15 bases spanning the gap. The CDR3 extends over 16 amino acids. CDR3 sequence (DNA): TGTGCCAGTAGAGGGGTGGGCGACCCCTCTGGAAACACCATATATTTT. Its translation: CASRGVGDPSGNTIYF. Together with reference TRBV19 and TRBJ1-3, the CDR3 gives the full variable domain: DGGITQSPKYLFRKEGQNVTLSCEQNLNHDAMYWYRQDPGQGLRLIYYSQIVNDFQKGDIAEGYSVSREKKESFPLTVTSAQKNPTAFYLCASRGVGDPSGNTIYFGEGSWLTVV.

The rearrangement links TRBV6-5 to TRBJ1-1; D unclear. The CDR3 extends over 13 amino acids. The V gene's germline CDR1 is MNHEY and CDR2 SVGAGI. V dropped 5 bases and J dropped 5 bases, with 12 bases sitting between them. DNA for the CDR3: TGTGCCAGCAGTACCCTTATGAGAACTGAAGCTTTCTTT. Translation: CASSTLMRTEAFF.

V and J are TRBV5-1 and TRBJ2-7; TRBD1 might be the D (6 bases). This CDR3 spans 13 amino acids. V lost 4 bases, J lost 3 bases, and 11 bases lay in between. The germline V gene encodes CDR1 SGHRS and CDR2 YFSETQ. Here the CDR3 DNA reads TGCGCCAGCAGCCTGGGACAACTCTACGAGCAGTACTTC. Its translation: CASSLGQLYEQYF.

This clone was observed a few times. The rearrangement links TRBV28 to TRBJ1-1; D remains ambiguous. The V gene lost 4 bases and the J gene lost 1 base, with 7 bases spanning the gap. Per the germline V gene, CDR1 is MDHEN and CDR2 is SYDVKM. The CDR3 is 13 residues long. The CDR3 DNA follows: TGTGCCAGCAGTTCCTTCAGGAACACTGAAGCTTTCTTT. This gives the protein CASSSFRNTEAFF.

This clone was counted between two and nine times. The chain carries TRBV7-8 and TRBJ2-7, with 14 bases identical to TRBD2. Germline V gene lookup returns CDR1 SGHVS and CDR2 FQNEAQ. The CDR3 is 14 residues long. Losses at the gene ends were 4 bases for V and 6 bases for J; bases not matched to a gene: 2. The CDR3 nucleotides read TGTGCCAGCAGCTCCGGGACTAGCGGGGGCGAGCAGTACTTC. Its protein product is CASSSGTSGGEQYF. Complete variable domain (other parts from reference TRBV7-8 and TRBJ2-7): GAGVSQSPRYKVAKRGQDVALRCDPISGHVSLFWYQQALGQGPEFLTYFQNEAQLDKSGLPSDRFFAERPEGSVSTLKIQRTQQEDSAVYLCASSSGTSGGEQYFGPGTRLTVT.

The V gene is TRBV18, the J gene TRBJ1-5; D perhaps matches TRBD1 (6 bases). V lost 6 bases, J lost 1 base, and 16 bases lay in between. The CDR3 length is 16 residues. Germline V gene data show CDR1 as KGHSH and CDR2 as LQKENI. This chain's CDR3 is CASSPGGQLSNQPQHF. CDR3 bases: TGTGCCAGCTCGCCCGGGGGGCAGTTGAGCAATCAGCCCCAGCATTTT. Full variable domain (rest looked up from reference TRBV18 and TRBJ1-5): NAGVMQNPRHLVRRRGQEARLRCSPMKGHSHVYWYRQLPEEGLKFMVYLQKENIIDESGMPKERFSAEFPKEGPSILRIQQVVRGDSAAYFCASSPGGQLSNQPQHFGDGTRLSIL.

This rearrangement joins TRBV5-4 to TRBJ1-1; D unclear. The V and J ends lost 3 bases and 12 bases respectively, with 12 bases between them. The CDR3 runs 11 residues. Germline V CDR1 and CDR2: SGHNT, YYREEE (reference sequence). For the CDR3, the DNA is TGTGCCAGCAGCTGGCGGGGAGCCTCTTTCTTT. Amino acids: CASSWRGASFF.

J is TRBJ2-5 and V is TRBV29-1; TRBD2 is a possible D gene (6 bases). The CDR3 runs 12 residues. Trimming took 4 bases from V and 5 from J, leaving 11 bases between them. Per germline, CDR1 SQVTM and CDR2 ANQGSEA. The CDR3 sequence: CSVGKGLETQYF. In DNA form, the CDR3 reads TGCAGCGTTGGAAAGGGACTGGAGACCCAGTACTTC.

This clone was observed once. The same CDR3 arises from other DNA sequences in this sample as well. The chain is built from TRBV2 and TRBJ1-5, with 7 bases identical to TRBD1. The V and J ends lost 4 bases and 7 bases, in that order; junction bases with no gene match: 13. CDR3 length: 16 amino acids. The V gene's germline CDR1 is SNHLY and CDR2 FYNNEI. CDR3 DNA: TGTGCCAGCAGTGGTCGGACAGGAGGCCCGGGACAGCCCCAGCATTTT. Protein sequence: CASSGRTGGPGQPQHF.

This rearrangement joins TRBV28 to TRBJ2-7; 9 bases are shared with TRBD2. The length of the CDR3 is 16 residues. The J segment lost 7 bases and the V segment lost 7 bases, leaving 17 bases of the junction unmatched. The germline V gene encodes CDR1 MDHEN and CDR2 SYDVKM. Written as DNA, the CDR3 is TGTGCCAGCACACCTCTGGGGCTAGCGGGAAACGGGGAGCAGTACTTC. It translates to CASTPLGLAGNGEQYF. Combining the CDR3 with reference TRBV28 and TRBJ2-7 gives the whole variable domain DVKVTQSSRYLVKRTGEKVFLECVQDMDHENMFWYRQDPGLGLRLIYFSYDVKMKEKGDIPEGYSVSREKKERFSLILESASTNQTSMYLCASTPLGLAGNGEQYFGPGTRLTVT.

The gene calls are TRBV27 and TRBJ2-1; 9 bases agree with TRBD2. CDR3 length equals 16 residues. The V gene's germline CDR1 is MNHEY and CDR2 SMNVEV (reference sequence). Trimming removed 2 bases from V and 9 bases from J; junction bases left unmatched: 11. CDR3 nucleotide sequence: TGTGCCAGCAGTTTACTGGGGACTAGCTTGGTCCCTGAGCAGTTCTTC. It codes for CASSLLGTSLVPEQFF.

This clone was seen a few times. The gene calls are TRBV6-6 and TRBJ2-3; no clear D gene. Trimming took off 5 bases at V and 7 bases at J, with 16 bases between the two ends. The CDR3 length is 14 residues. The germline V gene has CDR1 MNHNY and CDR2 SVGAGI (reference sequence). CDR3 sequence: CASSPGGDPYTQYF. DNA of the CDR3: TGTGCCAGCAGTCCGGGTGGAGATCCGTATACGCAGTATTTT.

The chain recombines TRBV6-6 with TRBJ2-5; TRBD2 agrees at 14 bases. The J call is doubtful: the DNA matches TRBJ2-7 better. The CDR3 has 16 amino acids. CDR1 and CDR2 from the germline V gene are MNHNY and SVGAGI (reference sequence). The CDR3 loop reads CASSYATSGGVDEQYF. The CDR3 coding sequence is TGTGCCAGCAGTTACGCGACTAGCGGGGGGGTTGACGAGCAGTACTTC.

The J gene is TRBJ2-5, the V gene TRBV27; tentatively, D is TRBD2 (6 bases). The CDR3 extends over 12 amino acids. Germline CDR1 and CDR2: MNHEY and SMNVEV (reference sequence). V lost 7 bases to trimming and J lost 11 bases, with 17 bases between them. This chain's CDR3 is CASNTFGGRQYF. Here the CDR3 DNA reads TGTGCCAGCAACACCTTCGGGGGACGGCAGTACTTC.

This clone was counted once. The CDR3 does not end in the conserved phenylalanine or tryptophan, so this is likely a read error. The chain recombines TRBV9 with TRBJ1-6; the match to TRBD1 covers 11 bases. The CDR3 totals 18 residues. V gave up 0 bases and J gave up 6 bases; unmatched junction bases: 8. Germline V gene data show CDR1 as SGDLS and CDR2 as YYNGEE. CDR3 nucleotide sequence: TGTGCCAGCAGCGTAGGGGGGACAGGGGGGTATGGTAATTCACCCCTCCACTCT. This translates into CASSVGGTGGYGNSPLHS.

The chain has TRBV11-2 and TRBJ2-3, with D perhaps TRBD2 (6 bases). The V end was cut by 3 bases, the J end by 0 bases, with 19 bases between. This CDR3 has 18 amino acids. CDR1 SGHAT and CDR2 FQNNGV come from the germline V gene. The CDR3 sequence: CASSFLLAGSGSTDTQYF. Written as DNA, the CDR3 is TGTGCCAGCAGCTTTCTCCTCGCGGGATCGGGTAGCACAGATACGCAGTATTTT.